This TCR beta chain was sequenced for a study of shared clonotypes between healthy human individuals. Overall study context: Plates per donor: three CD4 naive, three CD4 memory, two CD8 naive, one CD8 memory.

Study-wide results and limits: Rarefaction curves obtained for sorted subsets showed sequencing incomplete despite large depth.

Germline CDR1 reads SQVTM; CDR2 reads ANQGSEA. This CDR3 has 14 amino acids. Trimming stripped 7 bases from V and 1 base from J, with 16 bases between. Generated by immunoSEQ multiplex PCR, the TCRdb table keeps only in-frame clones and is missing some. The table shows approximately 2.3 million clones, with over 90% occurring only once. Nashville, Tennessee was home to all donors, each a Caucasian adult. The authors divided CD4+ cells into CD45RA+ naive and CD45RA-negative memory subsets. About this clone: Its antigen remains unknown.

The chain is built from TRBV29-1 and TRBJ1-1, with D maybe TRBD1 (6 bases). The receptor was derived from a man younger than 30 in good health. Some clones in this sample may be carry-over from other donors' samples. The sequenced sample was naive CD4+ T cells from PBMCs. The subset was: CD45RA+ positively selected. DNA of the CDR3: TGCAGCGGGGATGGGGGGCCGGGGAACACTGAAGCTTTCTTT. Amino acids: CSGDGGPGNTEAFF. The full variable domain, rest sourced from reference TRBV29-1 and TRBJ1-1, is SAVISQKPSRDICQRGTSLTIQCQVDSQVTMMFWYRQQPGQSLTLIATANQGSEATYESGFVIDKFPISRPNLTFSTLTVSNMSPEDSSIYLCSGDGGPGNTEAFFGQGTRLTVV.